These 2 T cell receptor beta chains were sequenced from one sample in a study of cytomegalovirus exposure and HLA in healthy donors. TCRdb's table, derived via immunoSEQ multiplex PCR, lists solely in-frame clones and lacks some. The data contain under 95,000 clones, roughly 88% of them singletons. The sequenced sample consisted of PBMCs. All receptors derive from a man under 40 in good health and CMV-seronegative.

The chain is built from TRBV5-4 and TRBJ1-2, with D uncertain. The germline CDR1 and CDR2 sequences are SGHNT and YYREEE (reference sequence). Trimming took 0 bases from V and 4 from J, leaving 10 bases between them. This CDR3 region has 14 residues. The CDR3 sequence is CASSLARGSYGYTF. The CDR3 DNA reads TGTGCCAGCAGCTTGGCCCGCGGCTCCTATGGCTACACCTTC. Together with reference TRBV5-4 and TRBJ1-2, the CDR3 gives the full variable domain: ETGVTQSPTHLIKTRGQQVTLRCSSQSGHNTVSWYQQALGQGPQFIFQYYREEENGRGNFPPRFSGLQFPNYSSELNVNALELDDSALYLCASSLARGSYGYTFGSGTRLTVV.

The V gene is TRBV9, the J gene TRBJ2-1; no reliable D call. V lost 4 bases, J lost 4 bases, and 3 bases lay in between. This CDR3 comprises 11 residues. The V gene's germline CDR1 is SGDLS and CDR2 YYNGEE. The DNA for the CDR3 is TGTGCCAGCAGCCCATACAATGAGCAGTTCTTC. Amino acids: CASSPYNEQFF.